Listed here are 23 T cell receptor beta chains from one sample, sequenced in a study of blood T cell repertoires in COVID-19. TCRdb's copy holds only in-frame clones and misses some; the assay was immunoSEQ multiplex PCR. The sample has roughly 250,000 clones, over 75% seen once. The specimen was PBMCs or T cells enriched from blood (not recorded which). The origin of the receptors is a woman aged 35 to 49 who had been exposed to COVID-19.

The chain carries TRBV29-1 and TRBJ1-1, with D possibly being TRBD1 (5 bases). This CDR3 comprises 14 residues. In germline, CDR1 is SQVTM, CDR2 ANQGSEA. V dropped 0 bases and J dropped 5 bases, with 13 bases sitting between them. The CDR3 bases are TGCAGCGTTGAAGATAGGGGCATCGGGACTGAAGCTTTCTTT. It encodes CSVEDRGIGTEAFF.

The V call is TRBV25-1, the J call TRBJ2-7, with D possibly being TRBD1 (6 bases). In germline, CDR1 is MGHDK, CDR2 SYGVNS. V lost 6 bases and J 2 bases, leaving 14 bases between the germline ends. The CDR3 has 14 amino acids. CDR3: CASRTPGDPYEQYF. Written as DNA, the CDR3 is TGTGCCAGCAGGACCCCAGGGGACCCCTACGAGCAGTACTTC.

CDR3 nucleotide sequence: TGTGCCAGCAGCCAAGATGCGGGGGTATCTCAGCCCCAGCATTTT. Its protein is CASSQDAGVSQPQHF. The chain uses TRBV3-1 (or the pseudogene TRBV3-2) and TRBJ1-5; maybe TRBD1 (5 bases). V gave up 0 bases and J gave up 6 bases, with 12 bases separating them. The germline gives CDR1 LGHDT, CDR2 YNNKEL (reference sequence). CDR3 size: 15 residues.

The sample holds a few counts of this clone. The rearrangement links TRBV29-1 to TRBJ1-1; D gene unclear. The CDR3 totals 11 residues. V lost 5 bases, J lost 6 bases, and 10 bases lay in between. From germline, CDR1 is SQVTM and CDR2 ANQGSEA. The CDR3 is CSVRRQSEAFF. The DNA of the CDR3 is TGCAGCGTTCGCCGCCAGTCTGAAGCTTTCTTT.

The V call is TRBV7-2, the J call TRBJ2-3; 8 bases match TRBD2. This CDR3 has 16 amino acids. Germline assignment: CDR1 SGHTA and CDR2 FQGNSA. V was clipped by 2 bases and J by 5 bases; unmatched bases: 9. The CDR3 spells CASSLTGLRGEDTQYF. Here the CDR3 DNA reads TGTGCCAGCAGCTTAACCGGTTTGCGGGGGGAAGATACGCAGTATTTT. The full variable domain, in which reference TRBV7-2 and TRBJ2-3 provide the parts outside the CDR3, is GAGVSQSPSNKVTEKGKDVELRCDPISGHTALYWYRQSLGQGLEFLIYFQGNSAPDKSGLPSDRFSAERTGGSVSTLTIQRTQQEDSAVYLCASSLTGLRGEDTQYFGPGTRLTVL.

V is TRBV7-9 and J is TRBJ1-5; D remains unclear. Germline CDR1 reads SEHNR; CDR2 reads FQNEAQ (reference sequence). The V end lost 7 bases, the J end lost 5 bases, and 15 bases lay between the germline ends. The CDR3 runs 14 residues. CDR3 sequence reads: CASTGLEEDQPQHF. Here the CDR3 DNA reads TGTGCCAGCACCGGTTTGGAGGAGGATCAGCCCCAGCATTTT.

The chain couples TRBV30 to TRBJ1-2; 7 nucleotides match TRBD1. Losses at the gene ends were 0 bases for V and 8 bases for J; bases not matched to a gene: 6. Germline V gene sequence: CDR1 GTSNPN, CDR2 SVGIG (reference sequence). The CDR3 length is 13 residues. Written as DNA, the CDR3 is TGTGCCTGGAGTGTACTTGAGGGACAGGGCTACACCTTC. It specifies CAWSVLEGQGYTF. The full variable domain, completed using reference TRBV30 and TRBJ1-2, is SQTIHQWPATLVQPVGSPLSLECTVEGTSNPNLYWYRQAAGRGLQLLFYSVGIGQISSEVPQNLSASRPQDRQFILSSKKLLLSDSGFYLCAWSVLEGQGYTFGSGTRLTVV.

A single count supports this clone. The genes are TRBV29-1 and TRBJ1-1; the D is unclear. V lost 3 bases and J lost 8, with 13 bases in between. The CDR3 extends over 12 amino acids. CDR1 is SQVTM and CDR2 is ANQGSEA in the germline V gene. DNA for the CDR3: TGCAGCGTTGATCATAACGCACAGGAAGCTTTCTTT. Translated, it gives CSVDHNAQEAFF.

The V and J genes are TRBV29-1 and TRBJ2-7; TRBD1 aligns across 7 bases. CDR3 length: 11 residues. J was trimmed by 3 bases and V by 8 bases; bases with no gene match: 4. Germline V gene sequence: CDR1 SQVTM, CDR2 ANQGSEA. CDR3 sequence: CSTRDSYEQYF. Here the CDR3 DNA reads TGCAGCACCAGGGACAGCTACGAGCAGTACTTC.

The rearrangement uses TRBV6-1 and TRBJ1-2; D remains ambiguous. This CDR3 is 15 amino acids long. Germline assignment: CDR1 MNHNS and CDR2 SASEGT. V was shortened by 3 bases and J by 7 bases, with 18 bases between the two germline ends. CDR3 in amino acids: CASSEVAGVVGGYTF. CDR3 in DNA: TGTGCCAGCAGTGAGGTCGCGGGTGTGGTCGGTGGCTACACCTTC.

This chain's CDR3 is CASSSGQGAGSRTDTQYF. CDR3 nucleotide sequence: TGCGCCAGCAGCTCCGGACAGGGGGCCGGTTCACGCACAGATACGCAGTATTTT. The V call is TRBV5-1, the J call TRBJ2-3; TRBD1 agrees at 11 bases. Per the germline V gene, CDR1 is SGHRS and CDR2 is YFSETQ. V was pared by 3 bases and J by 1 base, with 10 bases of the junction left unmatched. The CDR3 length is 18 residues.

This chain connects TRBV19 to TRBJ2-5; tentative D call: TRBD1 (6 bases). The germline gives CDR1 LNHDA, CDR2 SQIVND (reference sequence). CDR3 length: 12 residues. Trimming pared 5 bases from V and 2 bases from J, leaving 6 bases between. The CDR3 coding sequence is TGTGCCAGTAGTGACAGGCAAGAGACCCAGTACTTC. Translating it yields CASSDRQETQYF.

The rearrangement links TRBV28 to TRBJ1-5; D remains unclear. Germline V gives CDR1 MDHEN, CDR2 SYDVKM. V lost 1 base and J lost 6, with 10 bases in between. CDR3 length equals 14 residues. The DNA for the CDR3 is TGTGCCAGCAGTTTATTTTCACAGAGTCAGCCCCAGCATTTT. The encoded protein is CASSLFSQSQPQHF.

The chain uses TRBV2 and TRBJ1-6; 10 bases map to TRBD1. From germline, CDR1 is SNHLY and CDR2 FYNNEI. The CDR3 extends over 14 amino acids. The V segment lost 5 bases and the J segment 8 bases; nucleotides outside the gene matches: 3. This chain's CDR3 is CASSTGTGDSPLHF. The CDR3 DNA is TGTGCCAGCAGTACCGGGACAGGGGATTCACCCCTCCACTTT.

The chain combines TRBV23-1 with TRBJ1-1; tentatively, D is TRBD1 (6 bases). TRBV23-1 counts as an open reading frame of uncertain function. The V end lost 6 bases, the J end lost 3 bases, and 11 bases lay between the germline ends. This CDR3 comprises 13 residues. This chain's CDR3 is CASRGQKDTEAFF. The CDR3 DNA follows: TGCGCCAGCAGAGGACAGAAAGACACTGAAGCTTTCTTT.

The V call is TRBV29-1, the J call TRBJ1-5; 8 nucleotides match TRBD1. The CDR3 runs to 14 residues. With 6 bases clipped from V and 6 bases from J, the junction kept 10 bases outside the gene matches. Looked up from germline, CDR1 is SQVTM and CDR2 is ANQGSEA. The CDR3 reads CSVADRVGSQPQHF. DNA for the CDR3: TGCAGCGTCGCGGACAGGGTGGGAAGTCAGCCCCAGCATTTT. The full variable domain, with the rest looked up from reference TRBV29-1 and TRBJ1-5, is SAVISQKPSRDICQRGTSLTIQCQVDSQVTMMFWYRQQPGQSLTLIATANQGSEATYESGFVIDKFPISRPNLTFSTLTVSNMSPEDSSIYLCSVADRVGSQPQHFGDGTRLSIL.

This chain joins TRBV10-3 and TRBJ2-7; 10 bases align to TRBD1. The CDR3 spans 14 residues. Trimming removed 6 bases from V and 2 bases from J; junction bases left unmatched: 4. From germline, CDR1 is ENHRY and CDR2 SYGVKD. The CDR3 DNA reads TGTGCCATCAGGGAGGGGACAGGGGCCTACGAGCAGTACTTC. Its translation: CAIREGTGAYEQYF.

CDR3 DNA sequence: TGTGCCAGCAGTTTAGGCGTGGTTGGGGAGCTAAATACGCAGTATTTT. Residues: CASSLGVVGELNTQYF. This chain connects TRBV27 to TRBJ2-3; TRBD2 might be the D (5 bases). The CDR3 is 16 residues long. Trimming removed 2 bases from V and 7 bases from J, with 19 bases in between. Germline-derived CDR1 and CDR2 are MNHEY and SMNVEV (reference sequence).

This clone occurred a few times. The chain recombines TRBV7-2 with TRBJ1-1, with D perhaps TRBD1 (5 bases). The CDR3 is made up of 13 amino acids. CDR1 is SGHTA and CDR2 is FQGNSA in the germline V gene. The V end was cut by 4 bases, the J end by 1 base, with 7 bases between. The DNA for the CDR3 is TGTGCCAGCAGCTCCGGACAGAACACTGAAGCTTTCTTT. This codes for CASSSGQNTEAFF.

In nucleotides, the CDR3 is TGTGCCAGCAGCTGGATGGACAGGACTAGCACAGATACGCAGTATTTT. This encodes CASSWMDRTSTDTQYF. V gene TRBV5-8 combines with J gene TRBJ2-3, with 7 bases lining up with TRBD1. The CDR3 length is 16 residues. Germline V gene lookup returns CDR1 SGHTS and CDR2 YDEGEE. Germline trimming cut 3 bases from V and 0 bases from J; bases unmatched to any gene: 7.

A single count supports this clone. The CDR3 DNA follows: TGTGCCAGCAGGGAGGAACTAGCGGGAACAGATACGCAGTATTTT. It yields the protein CASREELAGTDTQYF. The chain joins TRBV7-6 to TRBJ2-3; 10 positions match TRBD2. Germline trimming cut 6 bases from V and 3 bases from J; bases unmatched to any gene: 6. CDR1 is SGHVS, CDR2 FNYEAQ, per germline. This CDR3 has 15 amino acids. The full variable domain, its missing parts supplied by reference TRBV7-6 and TRBJ2-3, is GAGVSQSPRYKVTKRGQDVALRCDPISGHVSLYWYRQALGQGPEFLTYFNYEAQQDKSGLPNDRFSAERPEGSISTLTIQRTEQRDSAMYRCASREELAGTDTQYFGPGTRLTVL.

This clone has only one observation. The chain recombines TRBV6-2 or TRBV6-3 with TRBJ2-1; D is perhaps TRBD2 (6 bases). Trimming took off 2 bases at V and 8 bases at J, with 7 bases between the two ends. The CDR3 is 12 residues long. From germline, CDR1 is MNHEY and CDR2 SVGEGT. This chain's CDR3 is CASSYTSYEQFF. For the CDR3, the DNA is TGTGCCAGCAGTTACACTAGCTATGAGCAGTTCTTC.

The chain carries TRBV7-2 and TRBJ2-1; 8 nucleotides align to TRBD2. This CDR3 is built from 16 residues. Germline V lookup: CDR1 SGHTA, CDR2 FQGNSA. Trimming removed 5 bases from V and 9 bases from J; junction bases left unmatched: 15. The CDR3 protein is CASSPGLAPGEVEQFF. The DNA of the CDR3 is TGTGCCAGCAGCCCAGGACTAGCCCCTGGTGAGGTTGAGCAGTTCTTC.